This TCR beta chain was found in a study of T-cell reconstitution after alpha-beta-depleted transplantation in children. With 0 bases clipped from V and 4 bases from J, the junction kept 7 bases outside the gene matches. The CDR3 loop spans 15 amino acids. Germline CDR1 is DFQATT and CDR2 is SNEGSKA (reference sequence). Construction of the TCRbeta library involved unique molecular identifiers. TCRdb analysed the PCR reads with MiXCR anew, one entry per CDR3 protein. Of 300,000 to 350,000 distinct CDR3 sequences in the sample, about 17% were seen once. General study points: Hyperexpanded clones declined; after one year, newly produced T cells mostly supplied diversity. Expanded graft clones numbering several hundred reportedly gave rise to alpha-beta T cells about two months after transplant. In some patients, recipient T cells and intrathymic progenitors surviving conditioning explained high day-60 diversity.

This clonotype was detected many times. Antigen: not known. The sequences come from PBMCs, mostly from graft donor cells, collected 360 days after TCRalphabeta/CD19-depleted stem cell transplant. The receptor comes from a male patient aged 2-9 years who had a stem cell transplant for acute lymphoblastic leukemia, so the T cells may come from the graft donor. The chain carries TRBV20-1 and TRBJ2-3, with 7 bases fitting TRBD2. The CDR3 region is CSARDPGRAADTQYF. Written as DNA, the CDR3 is TGCAGTGCTAGAGATCCGGGGAGGGCCGCAGATACGCAGTATTTT.